This section outlines one T cell receptor beta chain sequence together with its context. This sample stems from a study of blood T cell repertoires in COVID-19. Overall study: Material from acute and convalescent COVID-19 was sourced from the United States, Italy and Spain.

There are 16 residues in the CDR3. Germline V gene lookup returns CDR1 SGHRS and CDR2 YFSETQ. V was pared by 4 bases and J by 8 bases, with 10 bases of the junction left unmatched. As originally analysed: Estimated nucleated cell counts came from reference gene primer amplification. Method: immunoSEQ multiplex PCR; TCRdb's copy keeps in-frame clones and lacks some. V, J and clone size reflect that table, while D and trimming were determined from the DNA. The repertoire consists of around 80,000 clones, with roughly 86% occurring once and the leading ten covering roughly 8%. The J gene is TRBJ2-3, the V gene TRBV5-1, with 13 nucleotides matching TRBD2. The specimen sequenced was peripheral blood. The TCR sequence derives from a man aged 80 or over with active or convalescent COVID-19. CDR3 sequence: CASSALTSGGAGTQYF. The CDR3 DNA follows: TGCGCCAGCAGCGCACTCACTAGCGGGGGGGCCGGTACGCAGTATTTT.